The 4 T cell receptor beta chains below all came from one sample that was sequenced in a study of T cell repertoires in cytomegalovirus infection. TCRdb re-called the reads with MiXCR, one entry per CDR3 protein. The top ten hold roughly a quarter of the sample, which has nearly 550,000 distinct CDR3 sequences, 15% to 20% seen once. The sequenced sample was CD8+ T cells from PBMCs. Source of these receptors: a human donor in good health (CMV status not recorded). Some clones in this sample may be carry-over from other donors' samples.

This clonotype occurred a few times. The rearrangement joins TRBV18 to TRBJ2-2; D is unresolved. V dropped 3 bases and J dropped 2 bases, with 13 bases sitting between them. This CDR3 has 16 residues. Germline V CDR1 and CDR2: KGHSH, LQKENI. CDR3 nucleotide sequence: TGTGCCAGCTCACCGTCCTTATCTCTAAACACCGGGGAGCTGTTTTTT. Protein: CASSPSLSLNTGELFF. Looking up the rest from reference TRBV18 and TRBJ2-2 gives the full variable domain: NAGVMQNPRHLVRRRGQEARLRCSPMKGHSHVYWYRQLPEEGLKFMVYLQKENIIDESGMPKERFSAEFPKEGPSILRIQQVVRGDSAAYFCASSPSLSLNTGELFFGEGSRLTVL.

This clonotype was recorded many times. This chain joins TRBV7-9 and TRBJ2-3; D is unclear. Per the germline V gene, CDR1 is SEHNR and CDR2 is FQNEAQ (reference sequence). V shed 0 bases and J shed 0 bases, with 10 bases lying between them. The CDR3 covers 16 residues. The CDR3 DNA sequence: TGTGCCAGCAGCTTAGCGCGCTCCCCAAGCACAGATACGCAGTATTTT. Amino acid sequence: CASSLARSPSTDTQYF.

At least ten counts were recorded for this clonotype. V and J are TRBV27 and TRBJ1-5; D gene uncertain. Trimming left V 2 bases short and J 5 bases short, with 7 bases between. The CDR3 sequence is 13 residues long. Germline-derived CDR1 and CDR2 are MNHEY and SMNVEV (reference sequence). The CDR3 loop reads CASSLAGYQPQHF. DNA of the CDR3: TGTGCCAGCAGTTTAGCCGGGTATCAGCCCCAGCATTTT.

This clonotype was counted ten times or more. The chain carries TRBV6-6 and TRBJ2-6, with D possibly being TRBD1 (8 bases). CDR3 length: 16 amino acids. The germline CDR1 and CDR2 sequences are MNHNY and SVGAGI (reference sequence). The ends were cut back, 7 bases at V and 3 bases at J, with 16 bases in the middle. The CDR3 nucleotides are TGTGCCAGCAATCCACAGGGGGAGGGTGGGGCCAACGTCCTGACTTTC. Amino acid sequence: CASNPQGEGGANVLTF.